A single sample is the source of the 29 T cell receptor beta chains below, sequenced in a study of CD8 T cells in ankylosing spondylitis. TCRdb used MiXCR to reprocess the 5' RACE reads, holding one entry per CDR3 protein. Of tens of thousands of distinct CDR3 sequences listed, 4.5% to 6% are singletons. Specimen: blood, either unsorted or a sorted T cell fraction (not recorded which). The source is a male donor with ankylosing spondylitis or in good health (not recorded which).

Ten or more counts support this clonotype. The DNA of the CDR3 is TGTGCCAGCAGACAGTCAAGTGCCCTCTACAATGAGCAGTTCTTC. Its protein is CASRQSSALYNEQFF. This rearrangement joins TRBV28 to TRBJ2-1; D is unclear. Germline CDR1 and CDR2: MDHEN and SYDVKM. The length of the CDR3 is 15 residues. The V and J ends lost 6 bases and 3 bases respectively, with 15 bases between them.

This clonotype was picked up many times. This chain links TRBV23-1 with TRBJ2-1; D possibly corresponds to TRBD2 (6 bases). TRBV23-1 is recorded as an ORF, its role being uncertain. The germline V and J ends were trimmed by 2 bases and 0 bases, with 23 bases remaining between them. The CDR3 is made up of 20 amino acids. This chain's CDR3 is CASSQRDPSAPLSSYNEQFF. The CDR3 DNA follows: TGCGCCAGCAGTCAAAGGGACCCTAGCGCCCCGCTAAGCTCCTACAATGAGCAGTTCTTC.

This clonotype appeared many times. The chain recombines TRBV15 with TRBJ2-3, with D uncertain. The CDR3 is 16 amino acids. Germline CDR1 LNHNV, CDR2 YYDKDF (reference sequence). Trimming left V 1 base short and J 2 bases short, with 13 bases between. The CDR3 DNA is TGTGCCACCAGCAGAGCAAGAGGCATGCCCACAGATACGCAGTATTTT. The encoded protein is CATSRARGMPTDTQYF.

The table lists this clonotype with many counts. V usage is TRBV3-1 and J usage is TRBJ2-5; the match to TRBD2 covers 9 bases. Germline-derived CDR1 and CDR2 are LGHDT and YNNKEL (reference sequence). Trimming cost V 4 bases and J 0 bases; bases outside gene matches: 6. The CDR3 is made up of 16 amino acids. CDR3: CASSLKLAGNQETQYF. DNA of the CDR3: TGTGCCAGCAGCCTCAAGCTAGCGGGGAACCAAGAGACCCAGTACTTC.

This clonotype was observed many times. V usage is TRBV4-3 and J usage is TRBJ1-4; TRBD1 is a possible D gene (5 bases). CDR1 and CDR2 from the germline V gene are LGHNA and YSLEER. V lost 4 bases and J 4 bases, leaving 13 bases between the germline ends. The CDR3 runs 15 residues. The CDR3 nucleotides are TGCGCCAGCAGCCTTGGGGACCGTGATAATGAAAAACTGTTTTTT. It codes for CASSLGDRDNEKLFF.

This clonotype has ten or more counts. The CDR3 region is CASSGERPPYNEQFF. The DNA of the CDR3 is TGTGCCAGTAGTGGAGAGCGGCCCCCCTACAATGAGCAGTTCTTC. V is TRBV19 and J is TRBJ2-1, with D tentatively TRBD2 (5 bases). The CDR3 consists of 15 residues. The V and J ends lost 5 bases and 2 bases respectively, with 13 bases between them. From germline, CDR1 is LNHDA and CDR2 SQIVND (reference sequence).

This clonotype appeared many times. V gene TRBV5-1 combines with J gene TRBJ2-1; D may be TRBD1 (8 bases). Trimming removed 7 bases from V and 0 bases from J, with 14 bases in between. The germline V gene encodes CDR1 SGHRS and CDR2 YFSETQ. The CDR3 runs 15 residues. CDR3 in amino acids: CASQQGGNSYNEQFF. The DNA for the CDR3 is TGCGCCAGCCAACAGGGGGGGAACTCCTACAATGAGCAGTTCTTC.

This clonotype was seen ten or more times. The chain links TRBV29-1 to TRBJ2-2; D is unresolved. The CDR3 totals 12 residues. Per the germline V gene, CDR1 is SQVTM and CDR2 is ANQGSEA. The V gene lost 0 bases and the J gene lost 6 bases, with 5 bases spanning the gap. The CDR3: CSVEDGAGELFF. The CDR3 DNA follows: TGCAGCGTTGAAGATGGGGCCGGGGAGCTGTTTTTT.

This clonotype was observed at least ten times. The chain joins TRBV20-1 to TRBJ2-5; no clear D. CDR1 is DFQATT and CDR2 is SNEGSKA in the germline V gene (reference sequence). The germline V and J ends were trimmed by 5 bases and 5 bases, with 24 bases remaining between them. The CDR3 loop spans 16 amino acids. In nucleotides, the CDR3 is TGCAGTGCTCCCACGCATCCGGGTGGCTACCTCGAGACCCAGTACTTC. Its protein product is CSAPTHPGGYLETQYF.

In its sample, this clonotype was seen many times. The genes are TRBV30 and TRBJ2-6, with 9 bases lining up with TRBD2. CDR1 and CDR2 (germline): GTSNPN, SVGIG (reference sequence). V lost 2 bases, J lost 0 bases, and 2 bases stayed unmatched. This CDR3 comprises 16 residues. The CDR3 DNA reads TGTGCCTGGAGTCTAGCGGGGCCCTCTGGGGCCAACGTCCTGACTTTC. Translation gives CAWSLAGPSGANVLTF. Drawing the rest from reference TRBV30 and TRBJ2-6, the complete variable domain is SQTIHQWPATLVQPVGSPLSLECTVEGTSNPNLYWYRQAAGRGLQLLFYSVGIGQISSEVPQNLSASRPQDRQFILSSKKLLLSDSGFYLCAWSLAGPSGANVLTFGAGSRLTVL.

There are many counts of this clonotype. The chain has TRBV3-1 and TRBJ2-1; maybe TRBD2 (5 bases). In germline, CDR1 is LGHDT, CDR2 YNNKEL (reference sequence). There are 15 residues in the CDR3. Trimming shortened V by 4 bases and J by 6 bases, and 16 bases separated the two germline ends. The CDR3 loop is CASSPRESGRNEQFF. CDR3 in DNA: TGTGCCAGCAGCCCCCGGGAATCGGGTCGCAATGAGCAGTTCTTC.

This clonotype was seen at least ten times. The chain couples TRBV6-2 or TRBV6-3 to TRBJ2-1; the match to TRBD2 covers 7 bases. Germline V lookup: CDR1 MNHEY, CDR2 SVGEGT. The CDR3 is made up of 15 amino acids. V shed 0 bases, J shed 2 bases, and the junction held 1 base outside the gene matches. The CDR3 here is CASSYSRGAYNEQFF. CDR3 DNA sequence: TGTGCCAGCAGTTACTCACGGGGGGCCTACAATGAGCAGTTCTTC.

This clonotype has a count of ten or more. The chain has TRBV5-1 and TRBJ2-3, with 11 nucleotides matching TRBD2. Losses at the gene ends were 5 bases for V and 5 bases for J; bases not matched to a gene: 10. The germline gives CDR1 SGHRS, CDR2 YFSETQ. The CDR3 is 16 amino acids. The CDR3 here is CASSRISGRALDTQYF. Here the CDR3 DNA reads TGCGCCAGCAGTCGTATTAGCGGGAGGGCCTTAGATACGCAGTATTTT.

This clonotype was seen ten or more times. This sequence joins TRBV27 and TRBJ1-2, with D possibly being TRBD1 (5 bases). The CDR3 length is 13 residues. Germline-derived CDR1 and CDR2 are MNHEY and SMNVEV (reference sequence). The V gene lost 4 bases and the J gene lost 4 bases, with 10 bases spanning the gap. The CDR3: CASSSGHFYGYTF. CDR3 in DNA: TGTGCCAGCAGTTCAGGACACTTCTATGGCTACACCTTC.

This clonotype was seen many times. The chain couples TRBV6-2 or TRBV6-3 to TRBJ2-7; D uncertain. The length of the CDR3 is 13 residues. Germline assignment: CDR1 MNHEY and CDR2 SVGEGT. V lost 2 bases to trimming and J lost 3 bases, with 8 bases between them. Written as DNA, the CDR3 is TGTGCCAGCAGTTACGACCCGAACTACGAGCAGTACTTC. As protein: CASSYDPNYEQYF.

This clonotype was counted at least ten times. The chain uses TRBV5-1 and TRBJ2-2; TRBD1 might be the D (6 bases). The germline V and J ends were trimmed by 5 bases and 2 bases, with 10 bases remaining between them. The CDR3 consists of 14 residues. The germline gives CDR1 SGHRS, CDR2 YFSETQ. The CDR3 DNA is TGCGCCAGCAGACCGGGACACAACACCGGGGAGCTGTTTTTT. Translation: CASRPGHNTGELFF.

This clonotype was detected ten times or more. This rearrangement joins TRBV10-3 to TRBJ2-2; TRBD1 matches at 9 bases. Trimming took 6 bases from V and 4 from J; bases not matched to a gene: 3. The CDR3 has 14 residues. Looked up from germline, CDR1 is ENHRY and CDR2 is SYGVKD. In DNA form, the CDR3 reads TGTGCCATCAGACCGGGACAGGGCACCGGGGAGCTGTTTTTT. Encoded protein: CAIRPGQGTGELFF.

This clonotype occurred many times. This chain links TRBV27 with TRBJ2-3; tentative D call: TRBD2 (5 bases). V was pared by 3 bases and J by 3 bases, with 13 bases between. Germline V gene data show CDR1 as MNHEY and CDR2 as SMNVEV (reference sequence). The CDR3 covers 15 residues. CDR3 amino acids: CASSFRWEYTDTQYF. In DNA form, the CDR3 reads TGTGCCAGCAGTTTTAGGTGGGAGTATACAGATACGCAGTATTTT.

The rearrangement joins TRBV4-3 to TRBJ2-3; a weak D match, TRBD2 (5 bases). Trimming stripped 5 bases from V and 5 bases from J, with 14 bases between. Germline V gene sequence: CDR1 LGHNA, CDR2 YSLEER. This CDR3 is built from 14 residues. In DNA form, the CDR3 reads TGCGCCAGCAGCTTAGGACTGGGCCAAGATACGCAGTATTTT. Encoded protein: CASSLGLGQDTQYF.

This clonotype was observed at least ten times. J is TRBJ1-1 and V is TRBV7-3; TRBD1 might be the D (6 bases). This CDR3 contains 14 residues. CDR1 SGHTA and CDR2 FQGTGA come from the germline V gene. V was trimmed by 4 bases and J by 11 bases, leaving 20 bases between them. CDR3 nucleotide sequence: TGTGCCAGCAGCTCTTCGGGGGGCCCGGCGAAGGCTTTCTTT. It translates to CASSSSGGPAKAFF.

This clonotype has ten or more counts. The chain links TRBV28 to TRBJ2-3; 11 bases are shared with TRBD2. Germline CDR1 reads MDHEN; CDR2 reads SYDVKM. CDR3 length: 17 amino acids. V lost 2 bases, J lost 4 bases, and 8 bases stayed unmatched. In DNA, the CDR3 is TGTGCCAGCAGTTTAGCACTCCTAGCGGGAGGATCAGATACGCAGTATTTT. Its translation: CASSLALLAGGSDTQYF.

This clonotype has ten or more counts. CDR3 region: CASSPPGSRNYGYTF. CDR3 bases: TGTGCCAGCAGCCCCCCCGGTTCAAGGAACTATGGCTACACCTTC. This rearrangement joins TRBV7-9 to TRBJ1-2; D is undetermined. Germline values: CDR1 SEHNR, CDR2 FQNEAQ (reference sequence). The CDR3 extends over 15 amino acids. Trimming removed 5 bases at V and 2 bases at J, with 15 bases between.

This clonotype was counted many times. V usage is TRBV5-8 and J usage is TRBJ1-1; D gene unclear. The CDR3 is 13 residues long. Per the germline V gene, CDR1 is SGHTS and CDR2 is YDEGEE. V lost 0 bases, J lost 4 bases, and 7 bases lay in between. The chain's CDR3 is CASSLEKGTEAFF. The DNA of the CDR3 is TGTGCCAGCAGCTTGGAGAAGGGCACTGAAGCTTTCTTT.

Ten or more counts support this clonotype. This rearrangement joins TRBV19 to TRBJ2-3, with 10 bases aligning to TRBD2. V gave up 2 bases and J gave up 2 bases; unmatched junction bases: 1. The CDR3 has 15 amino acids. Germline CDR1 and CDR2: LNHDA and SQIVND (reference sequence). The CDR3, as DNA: TGTGCCAGTAGTATAAGCGGGGGGGCCACAGATACGCAGTATTTT. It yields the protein CASSISGGATDTQYF.

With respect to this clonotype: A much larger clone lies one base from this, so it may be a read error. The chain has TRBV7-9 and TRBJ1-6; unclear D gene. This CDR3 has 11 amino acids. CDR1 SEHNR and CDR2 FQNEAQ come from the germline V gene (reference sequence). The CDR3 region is CASSANSPLPF. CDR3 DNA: TGTGCCAGCAGCGCAAATTCACCCCTCCCCTTT.

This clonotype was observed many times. CDR3 amino acids: CAVARRAGELFF. In nucleotides, the CDR3 is TGTGCTGTCGCGAGGAGGGCCGGGGAGCTGTTTTTT. This sequence joins TRBV3-1 and TRBJ2-2; D possibly corresponds to TRBD2 (6 bases). Germline V gene data show CDR1 as LGHDT and CDR2 as YNNKEL (reference sequence). The CDR3 runs to 12 residues. Variable domain in full (rest from reference TRBV3-1 and TRBJ2-2): DTAVSQTPKYLVTQMGNDKSIKCEQNLGHDTMYWYKQDSKKFLKIMFSYNNKELIINETVPNRFSPKSPDKAHLNLHINSLELGDSAVYFCAVARRAGELFFGEGSRLTVL.

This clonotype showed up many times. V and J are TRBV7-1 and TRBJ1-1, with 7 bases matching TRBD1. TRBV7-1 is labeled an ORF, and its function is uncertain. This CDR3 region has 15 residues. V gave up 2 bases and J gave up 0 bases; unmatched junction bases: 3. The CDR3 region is CASSSTGAMNTEAFF. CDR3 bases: TGTGCCAGCAGCTCAACAGGGGCCATGAACACTGAAGCTTTCTTT.

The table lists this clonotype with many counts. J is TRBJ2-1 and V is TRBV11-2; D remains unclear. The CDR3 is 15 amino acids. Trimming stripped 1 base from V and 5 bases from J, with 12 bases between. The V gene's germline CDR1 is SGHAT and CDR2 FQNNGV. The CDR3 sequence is CASSLGILDHNEQFF. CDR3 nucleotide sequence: TGTGCCAGCAGCTTAGGAATCCTAGACCACAATGAGCAGTTCTTC.

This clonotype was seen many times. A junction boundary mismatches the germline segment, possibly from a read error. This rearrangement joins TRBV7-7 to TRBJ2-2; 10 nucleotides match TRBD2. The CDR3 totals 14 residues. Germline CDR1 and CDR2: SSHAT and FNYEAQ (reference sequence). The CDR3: CASSLLAGSGELFF. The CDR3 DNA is TGTGCTAGCAGCTTACTAGCGGGGTCAGGGGAGCTGTTTTTT.